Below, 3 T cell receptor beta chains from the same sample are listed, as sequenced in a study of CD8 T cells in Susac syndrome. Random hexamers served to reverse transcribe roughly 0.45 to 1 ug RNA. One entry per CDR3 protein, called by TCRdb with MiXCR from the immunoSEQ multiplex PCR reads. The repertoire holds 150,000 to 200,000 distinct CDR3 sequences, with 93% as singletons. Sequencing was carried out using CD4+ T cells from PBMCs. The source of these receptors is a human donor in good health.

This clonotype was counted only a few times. CDR3 sequence (DNA): TGTGCCAGCAGCCAACGAAACATTCAGTACTTC. Translating gives CASSQRNIQYF. The rearrangement links TRBV3-1 to TRBJ2-4; unclear D gene. Germline assignment: CDR1 LGHDT and CDR2 YNNKEL (reference sequence). The CDR3 runs to 11 residues. The V end lost 2 bases, the J end lost 6 bases, and 2 bases lay between the germline ends.

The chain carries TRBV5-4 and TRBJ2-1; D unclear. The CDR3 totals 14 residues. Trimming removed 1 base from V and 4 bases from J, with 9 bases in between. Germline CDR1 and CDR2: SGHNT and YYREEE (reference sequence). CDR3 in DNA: TGTGCCAGCAGCTTGCTGGCAGCGTACAATGAGCAGTTCTTC. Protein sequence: CASSLLAAYNEQFF.

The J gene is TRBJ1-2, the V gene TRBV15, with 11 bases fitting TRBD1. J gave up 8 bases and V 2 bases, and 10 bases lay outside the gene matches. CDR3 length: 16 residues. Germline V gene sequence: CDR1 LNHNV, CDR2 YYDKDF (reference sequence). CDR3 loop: CATSRSPGQGAKGYTF. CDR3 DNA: TGTGCCACCAGCAGATCCCCTGGACAGGGGGCGAAGGGCTACACCTTC.